This T cell receptor beta chain stems from a study of T cell responses to AZD1222 COVID-19 vaccine. Study-wide points: Repertoires in all cases were sampled only once the peak T cell response had passed. Vaccine-associated CD4 TCRs ranged over spike, dominating at 160-218 and 743-854.

Samples with a second dose at about 4 or about 12 weeks were pooled together. With respect to this clone: What it binds is not known.

The CDR3 extends over 12 amino acids. V lost 6 bases and J 1 base, leaving 10 bases between the germline ends. Germline loops: CDR1 SQVTM, CDR2 ANQGSEA. Profiling relied on immunoSEQ multiplex PCR, and the TCRdb table lists in-frame clones only, not all of them. The sample lists 150,000 to 200,000 clones; 85% to 95% were seen once. Sequenced material: peripheral blood, taken 28 days after the second AZD1222 dose. The genes are TRBV29-1 and TRBJ2-7; possibly TRBD2 for D (6 bases). The clonotype was recovered from an adult who received the AZD1222 COVID-19 vaccine. The CDR3 region has the DNA TGCAGCGTCCGGGACTCGTCCTACGAGCAGTACTTC. This encodes CSVRDSSYEQYF.